This paragraph covers one T cell receptor beta chain sequence. The data belong to a study of blood T cell repertoires in COVID-19. Whole-study context: The United States, Italy and Spain supplied acute and convalescent COVID-19 samples. From T cells, B-cell-depleted T cells, or PBMCs came the material, which was cDNA or gDNA.

Germline values: CDR1 DFQATT, CDR2 SNEGSKA (reference sequence). V shed 5 bases and J shed 5 bases, with 9 bases lying between them. The CDR3 consists of 11 residues. In the authors' methods: Reference gene primers were amplified, and this amplification served to estimate nucleated cell counts. The data were produced by immunoSEQ multiplex PCR, yet TCRdb's version contains in-frame clones alone and is incomplete. The V and J calls and the clone size are those of that table, but D and trimming were determined from the DNA. The sample yields roughly 150,000 clones, about four fifths seen once. The sequence derives from a woman older than 75 with acute or convalescent COVID-19. V and J are TRBV20-1 and TRBJ2-5, with a weak D call TRBD2 (5 bases). Sequenced input: peripheral blood. CDR3 sequence (DNA): TGCAGTGCTGGGCGGAGGGAGACCCAGTACTTC. Encoded protein: CSAGRRETQYF.